These 29 T cell receptor beta chains originate from one sample sequenced in a study of T-cell memory formation after mild COVID-19. In TCRdb, the 5' RACE reads were re-called with MiXCR into one record per CDR3 protein. The sample has 250,000 to 350,000 distinct CDR3 sequences; around 15% are singletons. The sequenced sample consisted of PBMCs or a T cell subset sorted from them (not recorded which). All receptors come from a man aged 18 to 29 who had mild COVID-19 (a few samples of this study predate the infection). Cell type and time point are not known.

The sample holds many counts of this clonotype. The CDR3 DNA follows: TGCGCCAGCAGCTATAGCGGGGGGGCCCAGGGTGAGCAGTTCTTC. Its protein product is CASSYSGGAQGEQFF. The V and J genes are TRBV4-1 and TRBJ2-1; TRBD2 agrees at 11 bases. CDR1 MGHRA and CDR2 YSYEKL come from the germline V gene. CDR3 length equals 15 residues. With 5 bases clipped from V and 9 bases from J, the junction kept 9 bases outside the gene matches.

The table lists this clonotype with a few counts. The J gene is TRBJ2-7, the V gene TRBV24-1; no reliable D call. This CDR3 contains 13 residues. Trimming cost V 9 bases and J 0 bases, with 11 bases left between them. Looked up from germline, CDR1 is KGHDR and CDR2 is SFDVKD. The CDR3 bases are TGTGCCACCCCAATTCAGGCCTCCTACGAGCAGTACTTC. Translating it yields CATPIQASYEQYF.

V gene TRBV5-6 combines with J gene TRBJ2-7; D uncertain. There are 12 residues in the CDR3. CDR1 SGHDT and CDR2 YYEEEE come from the germline V gene. V lost 0 bases to trimming and J lost 3 bases, with 4 bases between them. The CDR3 loop reads CASSLASYEQYV. CDR3 coding DNA: TGTGCCAGCAGCTTGGCCAGCTACGAGCAGTACGTC.

The chain carries TRBV5-4 and TRBJ2-7; 12 bases are a match to TRBD2. CDR3 length: 17 residues. V dropped 4 bases and J dropped 0; count of bases not matched to a gene: 8. Per germline, CDR1 SGHNT and CDR2 YYREEE (reference sequence). The CDR3: CASSRTSGVTSSYEQYF. CDR3 nucleotides: TGTGCCAGCAGCCGGACTAGCGGGGTGACGAGCTCCTACGAGCAGTACTTC.

This clonotype has only a few counts. This sequence joins TRBV20-1 and TRBJ1-2; TRBD1 matches at 8 bases. Germline assignment: CDR1 DFQATT and CDR2 SNEGSKA (reference sequence). CDR3 length: 15 residues. V gave up 0 bases and J gave up 4 bases; unmatched junction bases: 7. The CDR3 nucleotides are TGCAGTGCTAGAGAGGCCAGGGGGCGAGGCTATGGCTACACCTTC. Translation gives CSAREARGRGYGYTF.

This sequence joins TRBV7-2 and TRBJ1-3; the D is unclear. The CDR3 is made up of 14 amino acids. Germline assignment: CDR1 SGHTA and CDR2 FQGNSA. V was clipped by 4 bases and J by 3 bases, with 10 bases between them. DNA for the CDR3: TGTGCCAGCAGCTCTAGAGGCTTTGGAAACACCATATATTTT. It translates to CASSSRGFGNTIYF.

This clonotype was counted only a few times. The rearrangement links TRBV5-1 to TRBJ2-5; 9 bases align to TRBD1. CDR1 SGHRS and CDR2 YFSETQ come from the germline V gene. The V and J ends lost 4 bases and 4 bases, in that order; junction bases with no gene match: 11. This CDR3 is built from 16 residues. Here the CDR3 reads CASSRNTGTGIETQYF. In DNA form, the CDR3 reads TGCGCCAGCAGCCGAAACACCGGGACAGGGATAGAGACCCAGTACTTC.

The chain recombines TRBV5-5 with TRBJ2-5, with a weak D call TRBD2 (6 bases). This CDR3 region has 15 residues. The germline V gene has CDR1 SGHKS and CDR2 YYEKEE (reference sequence). V was pared by 3 bases and J by 5 bases, with 17 bases between. The CDR3 DNA reads as TGTGCCAGCAGCTCGACCGGGACTTGGAAGGAGACCCAGTACTTC. Residues: CASSSTGTWKETQYF.

The chain uses TRBV27 and TRBJ2-7; D is possibly TRBD1 (6 bases). Germline V CDR1 and CDR2: MNHEY, SMNVEV (reference sequence). This CDR3 has 16 residues. Between the trimmed V and J ends, which lost 3 bases and 7 bases, there was a span of 22 bases. Written as DNA, the CDR3 is TGTGCCAGCAGTTTCCTATCACCACAGGGACCGGTAGAGCAGTACGTC. It is translated as CASSFLSPQGPVEQYV.

This clonotype was detected a few times. This rearrangement joins TRBV6-5 to TRBJ2-7; 9 nucleotides line up with TRBD1. J was trimmed by 3 bases and V by 2 bases; bases with no gene match: 2. The CDR3 covers 14 residues. Germline CDR1 MNHEY, CDR2 SVGAGI. CDR3 DNA sequence: TGTGCCAGCAGTTACGGGACAGGGAACTACGAGCAGTACTTC. Translation gives CASSYGTGNYEQYF.

This clonotype was picked up a small number of times. The chain recombines TRBV2 with TRBJ2-2, with 9 nucleotides matching TRBD1. Germline assignment: CDR1 SNHLY and CDR2 FYNNEI. With 7 bases clipped from V and 6 bases from J, the junction kept 6 bases outside the gene matches. The CDR3 length is 14 residues. CDR3 amino acids: CASTGQGFPGELFF. The CDR3 region has the DNA TGTGCCAGCACCGGACAGGGGTTTCCCGGGGAGCTGTTTTTT.

CDR3 in DNA: TGTGCCAGCAGTCCGACCCCGGGGGGGAACACCGGGGAGCTGTTTTTT. This codes for CASSPTPGGNTGELFF. The chain uses TRBV6-2 or TRBV6-3 and TRBJ2-2; the match to TRBD2 covers 7 bases. Trimming cost V 5 bases and J 1 base; bases outside gene matches: 7. The V gene's germline CDR1 is MNHEY and CDR2 SVGEGT. This CDR3 is built from 16 residues.

This clonotype was seen more than once but under ten times. This chain uses TRBV18 with TRBJ2-2, with D possibly TRBD2 on 5 matching bases. Germline CDR1 and CDR2: KGHSH and LQKENI. This CDR3 contains 13 residues. Deletions cut 6 bases from V and 6 bases from J, with 11 bases between. The CDR3 nucleotides are TGTGCCAGCTCGGCCGGGGATGCCGGGGAGCTGTTTTTT. Protein product: CASSAGDAGELFF.

V gene TRBV6-1 combines with J gene TRBJ1-2; a possible D gene is TRBD1 (5 bases). The CDR3 runs to 16 residues. Looked up from germline, CDR1 is MNHNS and CDR2 is SASEGT. The V and J ends lost 5 bases and 6 bases respectively, with 22 bases between them. The CDR3 DNA reads as TGTGCCAGCAGTTCCCGCCGGGACCCTCTTGTGAATGGCTACACCTTC. This encodes CASSSRRDPLVNGYTF.

This chain links TRBV28 with TRBJ1-1, with a weak D call TRBD1 (5 bases). Germline V CDR1 and CDR2: MDHEN, SYDVKM. This CDR3 has 12 amino acids. Trimming pared 5 bases from V and 6 bases from J, leaving 10 bases between. CDR3 nucleotides: TGTGCCAGCAGTAACTTAGGGGCTGAAGCTTTCTTT. Translating gives CASSNLGAEAFF.

This clonotype came up many times. The rearrangement links TRBV5-4 to TRBJ2-7, with 7 bases aligning to TRBD2. Germline V gives CDR1 SGHNT, CDR2 YYREEE (reference sequence). J was trimmed by 7 bases and V by 4 bases; bases with no gene match: 5. CDR3 length: 12 amino acids. The CDR3 DNA sequence: TGTGCCAGCAGCATCGACGGGAGGGAGCAGTACTTC. This sequence encodes CASSIDGREQYF.

The chain carries TRBV3-1 and TRBJ1-1, with a tentative D call TRBD1 (6 bases). The CDR3 runs to 13 residues. Germline V gene sequence: CDR1 LGHDT, CDR2 YNNKEL (reference sequence). With 2 bases removed from V and 11 bases from J, the gap between germline ends came to 15 bases. The CDR3 bases are TGTGCCAGCAGCCAAAGGCCAGGGGAAAAGGCTTTCTTT. Translated, it gives CASSQRPGEKAFF.

V usage is TRBV7-3 and J usage is TRBJ2-3; 8 nucleotides line up with TRBD2. Per germline, CDR1 SGHTA and CDR2 FQGTGA. The CDR3 sequence is 17 residues long. V dropped 3 bases and J dropped 1; count of bases not matched to a gene: 9. The CDR3 region is CASSFGGGPPGTDTQYF. The CDR3 coding sequence is TGTGCCAGCAGCTTTGGCGGGGGGCCCCCTGGCACAGATACGCAGTATTTT. Variable domain in full (rest from reference TRBV7-3 and TRBJ2-3): GAGVSQTPSNKVTEKGKYVELRCDPISGHTALYWYRQSLGQGPEFLIYFQGTGAADDSGLPNDRFFAVRPEGSVSTLKIQRTERGDSAVYLCASSFGGGPPGTDTQYFGPGTRLTVL.

This clonotype was found a few times. The chain has TRBV2 and TRBJ2-2, with D unclear. Trimming took 6 bases from V and 4 from J, leaving 12 bases between them. Germline values: CDR1 SNHLY, CDR2 FYNNEI. There are 14 residues in the CDR3. The CDR3 protein is CASRDPGGTGELFF. The CDR3, as DNA: TGTGCCAGCAGGGACCCCGGTGGCACCGGGGAGCTGTTTTTT.

V usage is TRBV21-1 and J usage is TRBJ2-1; TRBD2, as called in the table, went unchecked against the DNA. TRBV21-1 is shown as a pseudogene. This CDR3 contains 15 residues. CDR3 residues: CASSNGGPTRVEQFF. In DNA form, the CDR3 reads TGTGCCAGCAGCAATGGCGGGCCAACGAGGGTTGAGCAGTTCTTC.

The CDR3 here is CASSSSPSNSYEQFF. The CDR3 DNA follows: TGTGCCAGCAGCTCGAGTCCCTCCAACTCTTATGAGCAGTTCTTC. This rearrangement joins TRBV7-9 to TRBJ2-1; D call uncertain. The CDR3 consists of 15 residues. V gave up 4 bases and J gave up 8 bases, with 18 bases separating them. In germline, CDR1 is SEHNR, CDR2 FQNEAQ (reference sequence).

This clonotype has a count of ten or more. This chain uses TRBV12-3 or TRBV12-4 with TRBJ2-3; D is unclear. Trimming removed 3 bases at V and 0 bases at J, with 16 bases between. The CDR3 runs 17 residues. CDR3 region: CASSLTSGSGSTDTQYF. DNA of the CDR3: TGTGCCAGCAGTTTGACCTCCGGGTCCGGAAGCACAGATACGCAGTATTTT.

This clonotype was counted ten times or more. The rearrangement links TRBV4-2 to TRBJ1-1; unclear D gene. This CDR3 is 13 amino acids long. Trimming left V 0 bases short and J 0 bases short, with 2 bases between. From germline, CDR1 is LGHNA and CDR2 YNFKEQ. The CDR3 loop reads CASSQEMNTEAFF. The CDR3 coding sequence is TGTGCCAGCAGCCAAGAGATGAACACTGAAGCTTTCTTT.

This clonotype was seen a few times. The V gene is TRBV5-1, the J gene TRBJ2-7; perhaps TRBD2 as D (5 bases). There are 14 residues in the CDR3. Germline V gene lookup returns CDR1 SGHRS and CDR2 YFSETQ. V gave up 2 bases and J gave up 0 bases, with 9 bases separating them. The CDR3 sequence is CASSFRGDSYEQYF. For the CDR3, the DNA is TGCGCCAGCAGCTTTCGGGGAGACTCCTACGAGCAGTACTTC.

This clonotype was seen only a few times. The chain employs TRBV6-6 and TRBJ1-3, with D uncertain. Deletions cut 2 bases from V and 3 bases from J, with 8 bases between. The CDR3 sequence is 14 residues long. Germline CDR1 is MNHNY and CDR2 is SVGAGI (reference sequence). The CDR3 nucleotides read TGTGCCAGCAGTTACACGGGATATGGAAACACCATATATTTT. Protein sequence: CASSYTGYGNTIYF.

V gene TRBV13 combines with J gene TRBJ1-1; no firm D call. Germline V CDR1 and CDR2: PRHDT, FYEKMQ (reference sequence). Trimming took 5 bases from V and 5 from J, leaving 15 bases between them. This CDR3 comprises 14 residues. The CDR3 DNA is TGTGCCAGCAGCACCGGCCCCTTGGGTACTGAAGCTTTCTTT. This translates into CASSTGPLGTEAFF.

Only a few counts were recorded for this clonotype. This sequence joins TRBV5-6 and TRBJ1-2; D is unresolved. Per the germline V gene, CDR1 is SGHDT and CDR2 is YYEEEE. With 4 bases removed from V and 0 bases from J, the gap between germline ends came to 7 bases. CDR3 length: 13 amino acids. The CDR3 bases are TGTGCCAGCAGCCCCGAGCCTAACTATGGCTACACCTTC. It codes for CASSPEPNYGYTF.

The table lists this clonotype with many counts. The V gene is TRBV5-1, the J gene TRBJ2-2, with unresolved D. The CDR3 covers 12 residues. Germline V gene data show CDR1 as SGHRS and CDR2 as YFSETQ. Trimming left V 2 bases short and J 2 bases short, with 1 base between. The CDR3 reads CASSFNTGELFF. CDR3 nucleotide sequence: TGCGCCAGCAGCTTTAACACCGGGGAGCTGTTTTTT.

This clonotype was detected only a few times. The gene calls are TRBV12-3 or TRBV12-4 and TRBJ2-5; no clear D. The germline V and J ends were trimmed by 1 base and 5 bases, with 8 bases remaining between them. The CDR3 has 13 amino acids. The DNA of the CDR3 is TGTGCCAGCAGTTTAGGGGTACGGGAGACCCAGTACTTC. It encodes CASSLGVRETQYF.